The rows below give T cell receptor beta chains drawn from one sample of a study of blood T cell repertoires in COVID-19. Profiled with immunoSEQ multiplex PCR; TCRdb holds only in-frame clones, not every one. Among 150,000 to 200,000 clones, around 89% were seen once, and the ten largest hold roughly 0.77%. Specimen: PBMCs or T cells enriched from blood (not recorded which). The receptors stem from a woman aged 18-29 years who had recovered from COVID-19. Both conserved end residues are part of each CDR3. The D gene is left open where the match is weak. Rows give clone size only sometimes, using once, few, many, or a class for an expanded clone.

D	size	V	J	DNA	CDR3
TRBD1	NA	TRBV30	TRBJ2-7	TGTGCCTGGAGCACCCCGGGGACAGGGGCGATCTACGAGCAGTACTTC	CAWSTPGTGAIYEQYF
TRBD2	once	TRBV28	TRBJ2-1	TGTGCCAGCAGTTTATATCGGACTAGCGGGATCAATGAGCAGTTCTTC	CASSLYRTSGINEQFF
TRBD2	NA	TRBV4-1	TRBJ2-1	TGCGCCAGCAGCCAATTGGAACTAGCGGGATTCGATGAGCAGTTCTTC	CASSQLELAGFDEQFF
NA	NA	TRBV12-3/TRBV12-4	TRBJ1-6	TGTGCCAGCAGTTCCATCCCCCCTATGGCCCTCCACTTT	CASSSIPPMALHF
TRBD1	NA	TRBV12-5	TRBJ2-1	TGTGCTAGTGGTTCGGACAGGGGGTATAACAATGAGCAGTTCTTC	CASGSDRGYNNEQFF
NA	NA	TRBV7-9	TRBJ1-2	TGTGCCAGCAGCTTAGCGGAGGGTGGGGGCTATGGCTACACCTTC	CASSLAEGGGYGYTF
NA	NA	TRBV7-6	TRBJ2-5	TGTGCCAGCAGCTTAGGTAGGGGTGACCAAGAGACCCAGTACTTC	CASSLGRGDQETQYF
TRBD1	NA	TRBV5-1	TRBJ1-5	TGCGCCAGCAGCTTCGGGACAGGGGGCCGGAATCAGCCCCAGCATTTT	CASSFGTGGRNQPQHF
NA	NA	TRBV21-1	TRBJ2-7	TGTGCCAGCAGCAAGGACTGGGCGGCCACGGGACTAGCGGGAGGCCCCGCAGGATGGGAGCAGTACTTC	CASSKDWAATGLAGGPAGWEQYF
TRBD2	NA	TRBV30	TRBJ2-7	TGTGCCTGGGGAGCGGGAGAGTGGTTGTACGAGCAGTACTTC	CAWGAGEWLYEQYF
NA	NA	TRBV7-2	TRBJ1-1	TGTGCCAGCAGCTTGCAGGGTTTCGGGACTGAAGCTTTCTTT	CASSLQGFGTEAFF
NA	NA	TRBV5-4	TRBJ2-5	TGTGCCAGCAGCTTGGGGGCGGAGACCCAGTACTTC	CASSLGAETQYF
NA	NA	TRBV11-2	TRBJ2-7	TGTGCCAGCAGCCCCCAGGGGTCTAGTTACGAGCAGTACTTC	CASSPQGSSYEQYF
TRBD1	NA	TRBV28	TRBJ1-4	TGTGCCAGCAGTTTAAGGGGGCCGGAAAAACTGTTTTTT	CASSLRGPEKLFF
NA	NA	TRBV21-1	TRBJ1-1	TGTGCCAGCAGCAAGCGGCCCTGGGACAGAGTAGCTTTCTTT	CASSKRPWDRVAFF
NA	NA	TRBV19	TRBJ2-2	TGTGCCAGTACCCGCGGCAGGGGAGTAAGCGACACCGGGGAGCTGTTTTTT	CASTRGRGVSDTGELFF
NA	NA	TRBV19	TRBJ2-3	TGTGCCAGTAGCGCTACGGGGGTCCTAGGGGCAGATACGCAGTATTTT	CASSATGVLGADTQYF
NA	NA	TRBV21-1	TRBJ1-1	TGTGCCAGCAGCAAAGTGAGGTTTCTTCTGAACACTGAAGCTTTCTTT	CASSKVRFLLNTEAFF
NA	NA	TRBV18	TRBJ1-3	TGTGCCAGCTCACCAACGAGGGTCGGAAACACCATATATTTT	CASSPTRVGNTIYF
NA	NA	TRBV27	TRBJ2-2	TGTGCCAGCACCACAGGCACCGGGGAGCTGTTTTTT	CASTTGTGELFF
NA	NA	TRBV27	TRBJ2-2	TGTGCCAGCAGTTTATTAACAGCGAACACCGGGGAGCTGTTTTTT	CASSLLTANTGELFF
NA	NA	TRBV7-9	TRBJ2-7	TGTGCCAGCAGCGCCTTTACAGGCTACGAGCAGTACTTC	CASSAFTGYEQYF
TRBD2	NA	TRBV27	TRBJ2-1	TGTGCCAGCAGCCTTGGGACTAGCGCTTACAATGAGCAGTTCTTC	CASSLGTSAYNEQFF
NA	NA	TRBV7-9	TRBJ1-6	TGTGCCACCGGGGGGGCAGGCGGTAGCTCCTATAATTCACCCCTCCACTTT	CATGGAGGSSYNSPLHF
TRBD2	NA	TRBV19	TRBJ2-1	TGTGCCAGTAGTATAGTGCGACTAGCGGGAGGCAATGAGCAGTTCTTC	CASSIVRLAGGNEQFF
NA	NA	TRBV21-1	TRBJ1-2	TGTGCCAGCAGCAAAGGGGCACCCCTGGAAGGCTACACCTTC	CASSKGAPLEGYTF
TRBD2	NA	TRBV6-4	TRBJ2-3	TGTGCCAGCAGTGAATTCGGGACTAGCAGTAGCACAGATACGCAGTATTTT	CASSEFGTSSSTDTQYF
TRBD2	NA	TRBV5-4	TRBJ2-2	TGTGCCAGCAGCTCGCTAGGACTAGCGGGAGCGACCGGGGAGCTGTTTTTT	CASSSLGLAGATGELFF
TRBD2	NA	TRBV6-6	TRBJ2-2	TGTGCCAGCAGTCGAACAGGACTAGCGGGAACGAACACCGGGGAGCTGTTTTTT	CASSRTGLAGTNTGELFF
NA	NA	TRBV6-5	TRBJ2-7	TGTGCCAGCAGTTCGGGCACAGGTTACCCCTCCTACGAGCAGTACTTC	CASSSGTGYPSYEQYF
TRBD1	NA	TRBV19	TRBJ1-2	TGTGCCAGTAGTATAGATTTAGGGACACAGGGGAGCTATGGCTACACCTTC	CASSIDLGTQGSYGYTF
NA	NA	TRBV14	TRBJ2-2	TGTGCCAGCAGCCGCAGGGGACTACCCACCGGGGAGCTGTTTTTT	CASSRRGLPTGELFF
NA	NA	TRBV4-3	TRBJ2-2	TGCGCCAGCAGCCAAGACAGGATCTCCGGGGAGCTGTTTTTT	CASSQDRISGELFF
NA	NA	TRBV19	TRBJ2-7	TGTGCCAGTAGTGGTGAGCGGAGCTCCTACGAGCAGTACTTC	CASSGERSSYEQYF
NA	NA	TRBV7-9	TRBJ1-1	TGTGCCAGCAGCTTAGTGTCCGGGATTCGGTCGAACACTGAAGCTTTCTTT	CASSLVSGIRSNTEAFF